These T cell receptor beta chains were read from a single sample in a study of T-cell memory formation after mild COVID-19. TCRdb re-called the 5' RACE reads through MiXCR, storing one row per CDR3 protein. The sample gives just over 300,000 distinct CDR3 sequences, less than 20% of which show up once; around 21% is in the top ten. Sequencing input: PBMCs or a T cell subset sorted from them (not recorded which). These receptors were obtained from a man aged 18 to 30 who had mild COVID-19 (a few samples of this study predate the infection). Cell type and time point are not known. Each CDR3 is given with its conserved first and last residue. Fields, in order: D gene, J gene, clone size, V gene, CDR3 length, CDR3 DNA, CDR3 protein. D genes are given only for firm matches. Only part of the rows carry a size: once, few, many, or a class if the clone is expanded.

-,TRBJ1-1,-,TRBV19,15,TGTGCCAGTACCGAGGGCCGGGGGCGAGACACTGAAGCTTTCTTT,CASTEGRGRDTEAFF
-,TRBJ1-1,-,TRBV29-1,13,TGCAGCGTTTACAGGGCATTGAACACTGAAGCTTTCTTT,CSVYRALNTEAFF
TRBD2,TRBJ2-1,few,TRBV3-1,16,TGTGCCAGCAGCCTTCAGACTAGCGCTTACTACAATGAGCAGTTCTTC,CASSLQTSAYYNEQFF
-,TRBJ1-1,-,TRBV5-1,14,TGCGCCAGCCGTGGCGGGGGATTTCCACTGGAAGCTTTCTTT,CASRGGGFPLEAFF
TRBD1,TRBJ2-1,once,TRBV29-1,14,TGCAGCGTTGAGCAGGGGGCCTCCCGGAATGAGCAGTTCTTC,CSVEQGASRNEQFF
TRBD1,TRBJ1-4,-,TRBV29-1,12,TGCAGCGGAGGGACAGGGAAGGAAAAACTGTTTTTT,CSGGTGKEKLFF
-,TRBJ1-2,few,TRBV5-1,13,TGCGCCAGCAGCTTCCGTCCTAACTATGGCTACACCTTC,CASSFRPNYGYTF
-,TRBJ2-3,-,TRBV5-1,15,TGCGCCACCCGAAAGGAGGGGGAACCCACAGATACGCAGTATTTT,CATRKEGEPTDTQYF
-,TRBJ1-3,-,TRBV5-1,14,TGCGCCAGCAGCGCTATGTCAGATGGAAACACCATATATTTT,CASSAMSDGNTIYF
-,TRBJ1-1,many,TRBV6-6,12,TGTGCCAGCAGTTCTGGTGACACTGAAGCTTTCTTT,CASSSGDTEAFF
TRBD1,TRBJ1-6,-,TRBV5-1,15,TGCGCCAGCAGCCCACGACAGGGGGAAGGTTCACCCCTCCACTTT,CASSPRQGEGSPLHF
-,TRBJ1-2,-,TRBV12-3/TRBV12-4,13,TGTGCCAGCAGTAAAACAGGGAACTATGGCTACACCTTC,CASSKTGNYGYTF
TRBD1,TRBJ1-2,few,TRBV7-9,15,TGTGCCAGCAGCCCCTACAGGGGGCGAATGAAAGGCTACACCTTC,CASSPYRGRMKGYTF
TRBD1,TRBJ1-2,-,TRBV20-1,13,TGCAGTGCTCTCCGACAGGGGGCACGAGGCTACACCTTC,CSALRQGARGYTF
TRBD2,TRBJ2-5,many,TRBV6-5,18,TGTGCCAGCAGTTACTCGTCTAGCGGGGGGCTCTCTCAAGAGACCCAGTACTTC,CASSYSSSGGLSQETQYF